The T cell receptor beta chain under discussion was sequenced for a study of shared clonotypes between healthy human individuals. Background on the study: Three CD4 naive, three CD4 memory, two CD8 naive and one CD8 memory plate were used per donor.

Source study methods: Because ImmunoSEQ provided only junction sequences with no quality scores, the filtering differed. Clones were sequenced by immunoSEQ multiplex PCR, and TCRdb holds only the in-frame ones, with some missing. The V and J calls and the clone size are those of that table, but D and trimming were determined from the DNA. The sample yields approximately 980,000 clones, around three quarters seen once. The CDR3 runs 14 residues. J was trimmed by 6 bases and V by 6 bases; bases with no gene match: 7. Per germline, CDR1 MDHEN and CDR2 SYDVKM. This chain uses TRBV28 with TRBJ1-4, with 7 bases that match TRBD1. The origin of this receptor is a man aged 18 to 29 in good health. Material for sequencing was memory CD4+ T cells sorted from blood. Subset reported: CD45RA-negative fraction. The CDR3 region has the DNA TGTGCCAGCAGGGGGGGACAGTTTTATGAAAAACTGTTTTTT. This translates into CASRGGQFYEKLFF.